This passage covers 24 T cell receptor beta chains from one sample sequenced in a study of high-grade serous ovarian cancer treatment subgroups. TCRdb's table, derived via immunoSEQ multiplex PCR, lists solely in-frame clones and lacks some. Among about 7,700 clones listed, 65% to 75% were seen once. Tumor samples were taken before definitive surgery or chemotherapy. The sample was tumor tissue. These receptors were obtained from a human donor with high-grade serous ovarian cancer.

This clone was detected only a few times. The chain couples TRBV7-2 to TRBJ1-4; 7 nucleotides match TRBD1. This CDR3 has 15 amino acids. Germline trimming cut 0 bases from V and 6 bases from J; bases unmatched to any gene: 4. In germline, CDR1 is SGHTA, CDR2 FQGNSA. The CDR3 loop reads CASSLAHGQDEKLFF. The CDR3 DNA sequence: TGTGCCAGCAGCTTAGCTCATGGACAGGATGAAAAACTGTTTTTT.

V and J are TRBV30 and TRBJ2-7, with D possibly being TRBD2 (6 bases). Per germline, CDR1 GTSNPN and CDR2 SVGIG (reference sequence). The length of the CDR3 is 10 residues. With 1 base removed from V and 12 bases from J, the gap between germline ends came to 10 bases. For the CDR3, the DNA is TGTGCCTGGAGTGAGGAGGGTCTGTACTTC. Translating gives CAWSEEGLYF.

This clone was seen only a few times. The chain employs TRBV11-2 and TRBJ2-3, with TRBD2 identical over 8 bases. Unmatched junction bases numbered 7, after V lost 0 bases and J lost 5 bases. Germline values: CDR1 SGHAT, CDR2 FQNNGV. CDR3 length: 16 amino acids. CDR3 amino acids: CASSLDRTSSGDTQYF. The DNA for the CDR3 is TGTGCCAGCAGCTTAGATCGGACTAGCTCGGGAGATACGCAGTATTTT.

The chain has TRBV29-1 and TRBJ2-7, with 7 bases that match TRBD2. Germline CDR1 and CDR2: SQVTM and ANQGSEA. There are 13 residues in the CDR3. V shed 0 bases and J 10 bases; nucleotides not matched to a gene: 9. CDR3 in DNA: TGCAGCGTTGAAGATCAGTTCGGGGGGACTCAGTACTTC. Translated: CSVEDQFGGTQYF.

V is TRBV5-6 and J is TRBJ2-2; no reliable D call. V was shortened by 2 bases and J by 3 bases, with 14 bases between the two germline ends. This CDR3 is 16 amino acids long. CDR1 and CDR2 from the germline V gene are SGHDT and YYEEEE. Here the CDR3 DNA reads TGTGCCAGCAGCTTCCGGCCTTTAATGGACACCGGGGAGCTGTTTTTT. Residues: CASSFRPLMDTGELFF.

This clone was found once. The V call is TRBV19, the J call TRBJ1-2, with D tentatively TRBD1 (6 bases). The CDR3 has 14 amino acids. Per the germline V gene, CDR1 is LNHDA and CDR2 is SQIVND (reference sequence). Trimming cost V 7 bases and J 4 bases, with 16 bases left between them. The CDR3 bases are TGTGCCAGTACCATGACAGGATCCTTCTATGGCTACACCTTC. This encodes CASTMTGSFYGYTF.

The chain links TRBV10-3 to TRBJ1-2; 9 bases fit TRBD1. The CDR3 contains 15 residues. The germline V gene has CDR1 ENHRY and CDR2 SYGVKD. The ends lost 2 bases at V and 8 bases at J; junction bases unmatched: 9. The CDR3 protein is CAISELPQGAEGYTF. In nucleotides, the CDR3 is TGTGCCATCAGTGAGCTCCCACAGGGGGCAGAAGGCTACACCTTC.

The chain is built from TRBV7-2 and TRBJ2-3; TRBD2 is a possible D gene (5 bases). The CDR3 has 15 residues. The V gene lost 4 bases and the J gene lost 0 bases, with 11 bases spanning the gap. Germline CDR1 and CDR2: SGHTA and FQGNSA. This CDR3 reads CASSYSGSSTDTQYF. CDR3 coding DNA: TGTGCCAGCAGCTATAGTGGGAGCAGCACAGATACGCAGTATTTT.

The genes are TRBV18 and TRBJ2-2, with no clear D. The CDR3 consists of 12 residues. Germline loops: CDR1 KGHSH, CDR2 LQKENI. V was trimmed by 2 bases and J by 5 bases, leaving 3 bases between them. The CDR3 DNA sequence: TGTGCCAGCTCACCAGCAACCGGGGAGCTGTTTTTT. It specifies CASSPATGELFF.

The chain is built from TRBV19 and TRBJ1-1, with a possible D match to TRBD1 (5 bases). The CDR3 runs 14 residues. Germline CDR1 is LNHDA and CDR2 is SQIVND (reference sequence). Trimming took 6 bases from V and 3 from J, leaving 14 bases between them. Here the CDR3 DNA reads TGTGCCAGTAGACACCCAGGGACCTACACTGAAGCTTTCTTT. Protein product: CASRHPGTYTEAFF. Together with reference TRBV19 and TRBJ1-1, the CDR3 gives the full variable domain: DGGITQSPKYLFRKEGQNVTLSCEQNLNHDAMYWYRQDPGQGLRLIYYSQIVNDFQKGDIAEGYSVSREKKESFPLTVTSAQKNPTAFYLCASRHPGTYTEAFFGQGTRLTVV.

This chain uses TRBV4-3 with TRBJ2-7, with D hard to call. V was cut by 4 bases and J by 2 bases, with 12 bases left in between. The CDR3 runs 14 residues. Germline CDR1 and CDR2: LGHNA and YSLEER. CDR3 bases: TGCGCCAGCAGCCCCCGGGTGACGGCCTACGAGCAGTACTTC. This gives the protein CASSPRVTAYEQYF.

The rearrangement joins TRBV19 to TRBJ2-7; TRBD1 matches at 8 bases. The CDR3 is 14 residues long. Germline CDR1 and CDR2: LNHDA and SQIVND (reference sequence). V dropped 6 bases and J dropped 2; count of bases not matched to a gene: 6. In nucleotides, the CDR3 is TGTGCCAGTAGCCCTCTGACAGGGGCCTACGAGCAGTACTTC. Translating gives CASSPLTGAYEQYF.

The chain employs TRBV18 and TRBJ2-7; 7 nucleotides match TRBD1. This CDR3 is 13 amino acids long. CDR1 and CDR2 (germline): KGHSH, LQKENI. V dropped 3 bases and J dropped 3; count of bases not matched to a gene: 2. Here the CDR3 reads CASSPDRVYEQYF. For the CDR3, the DNA is TGTGCCAGCTCACCCGACAGGGTCTACGAGCAGTACTTC.

The CDR3 nucleotides read TGTGCCATCAGTGAGGCTAGGGCTAGCGGGACAAACACAGATACGCAGTATTTT. Translation gives CAISEARASGTNTDTQYF. This chain links TRBV10-3 with TRBJ2-3, with TRBD2 matching 9 bases. The CDR3 spans 18 residues. Germline V gene sequence: CDR1 ENHRY, CDR2 SYGVKD. Unmatched junction bases numbered 11, after V lost 2 bases and J lost 2 bases.

This chain connects TRBV11-3 to TRBJ1-3; 9 nucleotides align to TRBD1. The J segment lost 4 bases and the V segment lost 5 bases, leaving 6 bases of the junction unmatched. CDR1 and CDR2 from the germline V gene are SGHNT and YENEEA. CDR3 length: 15 amino acids. Here the CDR3 reads CASSSTDRGGNTIYF. The CDR3 region has the DNA TGTGCCAGCAGCAGTACTGACAGGGGGGGAAACACCATATATTTT.

V and J are TRBV7-6 and TRBJ2-5; D possibly corresponds to TRBD2 (5 bases). This CDR3 contains 16 residues. Germline assignment: CDR1 SGHVS and CDR2 FNYEAQ. V lost 1 base and J lost 5, with 17 bases in between. The CDR3 here is CASSLVLRLMGETQYF. The CDR3 nucleotides are TGTGCCAGCAGCTTAGTTTTACGACTAATGGGGGAGACCCAGTACTTC.

This rearrangement joins TRBV6-5 to TRBJ2-1; 8 bases are a match to TRBD1. Per germline, CDR1 MNHEY and CDR2 SVGAGI. The length of the CDR3 is 13 residues. The J segment lost 12 bases and the V segment lost 4 bases, leaving 8 bases of the junction unmatched. CDR3 residues: CASSSPGQAVQFF. CDR3 DNA sequence: TGTGCCAGCAGTTCTCCGGGACAGGCGGTGCAGTTCTTC.

This clone was counted a single time. Written as DNA, the CDR3 is TGTGCCAGCAGTGAGGACATTACCCAAGAGACCCAGTACTTC. Protein sequence: CASSEDITQETQYF. V gene TRBV2 combines with J gene TRBJ2-5; D perhaps matches TRBD1 (5 bases). V lost 3 bases to trimming and J lost 1 base, with 9 bases between them. This CDR3 is 14 amino acids long. Germline assignment: CDR1 SNHLY and CDR2 FYNNEI.

This clone was observed a handful of times. This chain links TRBV29-1 with TRBJ1-5; a weak D match, TRBD1 (5 bases). V was pared by 7 bases and J by 4 bases, with 17 bases between. The CDR3 has 14 amino acids. The germline gives CDR1 SQVTM, CDR2 ANQGSEA. CDR3 region: CSARSGPGNQPQHF. The DNA for the CDR3 is TGCAGCGCCCGGTCGGGGCCCGGGAATCAGCCCCAGCATTTT.

J is TRBJ1-1 and V is TRBV7-8, with no clear D. The CDR3 runs to 13 residues. Per the germline V gene, CDR1 is SGHVS and CDR2 is FQNEAQ. The V gene lost 5 bases and the J gene lost 0 bases, with 7 bases spanning the gap. Here the CDR3 DNA reads TGTGCCAGCAGCCCAGACGTGAACACTGAAGCTTTCTTT. Residues: CASSPDVNTEAFF. Full variable domain (rest looked up from reference TRBV7-8 and TRBJ1-1): GAGVSQSPRYKVAKRGQDVALRCDPISGHVSLFWYQQALGQGPEFLTYFQNEAQLDKSGLPSDRFFAERPEGSVSTLKIQRTQQEDSAVYLCASSPDVNTEAFFGQGTRLTVV.

This clone was picked up a small number of times. The genes are TRBV11-3 and TRBJ2-3, with D unclear. The CDR3 loop spans 11 amino acids. Germline CDR1 and CDR2: SGHNT and YENEEA. With 6 bases removed from V and 2 bases from J, the gap between germline ends came to 3 bases. The CDR3 sequence: CASRNTDTQYF. CDR3 DNA sequence: TGTGCCAGCAGAAACACAGATACGCAGTATTTT. Complete variable domain (other parts from reference TRBV11-3 and TRBJ2-3): EAGVVQSPRYKIIEKKQPVAFWCNPISGHNTLYWYLQNLGQGPELLIRYENEEAVDDSQLPKDRFSAERLKGVDSTLKIQPAELGDSAVYLCASRNTDTQYFGPGTRLTVL.

J is TRBJ2-2 and V is TRBV4-2, with TRBD1 identical over 9 bases. The CDR3 length is 16 residues. Germline V gene data show CDR1 as LGHNA and CDR2 as YNFKEQ. The trim removed 0 bases at V and 5 bases at J, leaving 4 bases unmatched. CDR3 region: CASSQETGGSTGELFF. The DNA of the CDR3 is TGTGCCAGCAGCCAAGAGACAGGGGGAAGTACCGGGGAGCTGTTTTTT.

This clone was observed a few times. The rearrangement links TRBV15 to TRBJ2-5; 9 nucleotides agree with TRBD2. V was clipped by 1 base and J by 0 bases; unmatched bases: 6. CDR3 length equals 17 residues. The germline CDR1 and CDR2 sequences are LNHNV and YYDKDF (reference sequence). The CDR3 nucleotides read TGTGCCACCAGCAGAGGGAAAAGACTAGCGGACCAAGAGACCCAGTACTTC. This encodes CATSRGKRLADQETQYF. Full variable domain (remainder filled in from reference TRBV15 and TRBJ2-5): DAMVIQNPRYQVTQFGKPVTLSCSQTLNHNVMYWYQQKSSQAPKLLFHYYDKDFNNEADTPDNFQSRRPNTSFCFLDIRSPGLGDTAMYLCATSRGKRLADQETQYFGPGTRLLVL.

The V and J genes are TRBV28 and TRBJ2-7, with 9 bases matching TRBD2. The CDR3 consists of 16 residues. V lost 3 bases to trimming and J lost 0 bases; unmatched junction nucleotides: 6. CDR1 is MDHEN, CDR2 SYDVKM, per germline. CDR3 sequence reads: CASSFYGTSHSYEQYF. The CDR3 nucleotides are TGTGCCAGCAGTTTCTATGGGACTAGCCACTCCTACGAGCAGTACTTC.